This T cell receptor beta chain was identified in a study of human T cells and chemical hapten exposure. Germline V gene lookup returns CDR1 LGHNA and CDR2 YNFKEQ. This CDR3 is 17 amino acids long. Trimming cost V 0 bases and J 3 bases; bases outside gene matches: 6. Notes on the study in general: Controls had significantly fewer large CDR3 similarity clusters than were formed by expanded TCRs.

Time point here: patch test 1, 2 weeks after DPC sensitization. Specified treatment: therapeutic diphenylcyclopropenone sensitization with weekly scalp DPC. Alopecia patients between 18 and 70 years old and suitable for DPC were used as donors. This clonotype was observed many times. What it binds is unknown. TCRdb itself ran the RACE reads through MiXCR, one entry per CDR3 protein. This sample carries about 100,000 distinct CDR3 sequences, roughly a tenth of them seen once, and the ten largest clones take 2% to 2.5%. The material sequenced was whole blood, taken in connection with sensitization to the hapten diphenylcyclopropenone (DPC). The receptor was isolated from a man aged 40-49 years with alopecia areata. Some clones in this sample may be carry-over from other donors' samples. The chain uses TRBV4-2 and TRBJ1-5; TRBD1 aligns across 9 bases. The CDR3 sequence is CASSQEDRGFVNQPQHF. DNA of the CDR3: TGTGCCAGCAGCCAAGAGGACAGGGGATTCGTCAATCAGCCCCAGCATTTT.